This is a list of T cell receptor beta chains from one sample in a study of blood T cell repertoires in COVID-19. Data came from immunoSEQ multiplex PCR; TCRdb stores just in-frame clones and leaves some out. Of about 180,000 clones in the sample, around 83% were seen once. The sequenced sample was PBMCs or T cells enriched from blood (not recorded which). Every receptor here comes from a man aged 50-60 years who had recovered from COVID-19. Each CDR3 is given with its conserved first and last residue. D genes are given only for firm matches. Only part of the rows carry a size: once, few, many, or a class if the clone is expanded.

cdr3_length,v_call,clone_size,d_call,j_call,cdr3_aa,cdr3_nt
16,TRBV19,few,TRBD1,TRBJ1-1,CASRIPGGASNTEAFF,TGTGCCAGTAGGATACCAGGGGGAGCCTCGAACACTGAAGCTTTCTTT
10,TRBV28,NA,NA,TRBJ1-2,CASGAYGYTF,TGTGCCAGCGGGGCCTATGGCTACACCTTC
12,TRBV14,NA,NA,TRBJ2-7,CASSAPYYEQYF,TGTGCCAGCAGCGCACCCTACTACGAGCAGTACTTC
12,TRBV5-6,NA,NA,TRBJ2-3,CASSTTGDTQYF,TGTGCCAGCAGCACGACAGGAGATACGCAGTATTTT
14,TRBV10-2,NA,NA,TRBJ1-1,CASSEAVKNTEAFF,TGCGCCAGCAGTGAAGCGGTTAAGAACACTGAAGCTTTCTTT
15,TRBV6-5,NA,NA,TRBJ1-3,CASSPRGLSGNTIYF,TGTGCCAGCAGCCCAAGAGGACTCTCTGGAAACACCATATATTTT
14,TRBV21-1,once,NA,TRBJ1-2,CASSNETTGYGYTF,TGTGCCAGCAGCAATGAGACGACGGGCTATGGCTACACCTTC
17,TRBV7-9,NA,TRBD1,TRBJ1-1,CASSPRTGARMNIEAFF,TGTGCCAGCAGCCCTAGGACAGGGGCGAGGATGAACATTGAAGCTTTCTTT
12,TRBV28,NA,NA,TRBJ1-1,CASSIQRTEAFF,TGTGCCAGCAGTATCCAGAGGACTGAAGCTTTCTTT
13,TRBV7-9,NA,NA,TRBJ1-5,CASSLNNNQPQHF,TGTGCCAGCAGCTTGAACAACAATCAGCCCCAGCATTTT
15,TRBV25-1,NA,TRBD1,TRBJ1-6,CASSFRTGRNSPLHF,TGTGCCAGCAGTTTTCGGACAGGGCGGAATTCACCCCTCCACTTT
16,TRBV21-1,NA,NA,TRBJ2-7,CASSKGVPGGTYEQYF,TGTGCCAGCAGCAAGGGGGTCCCGGGGGGAACCTACGAGCAGTACTTC
16,TRBV12-5,NA,NA,TRBJ1-1,CASRGGGATVNTEAFF,TGTGCTAGCCGCGGAGGGGGGGCAACGGTGAACACTGAAGCTTTCTTT
13,TRBV5-1,many,NA,TRBJ1-1,CASSPSGHTEAFF,TGCGCCAGCAGCCCCTCGGGACATACTGAAGCTTTCTTT
15,TRBV28,once,TRBD1,TRBJ1-5,CASSPGGRNNQPQHF,TGTGCCAGCAGCCCAGGGGGACGGAACAATCAGCCCCAGCATTTT
14,TRBV7-8,once,TRBD2,TRBJ2-1,CASSLGGLAHEQFF,TGTGCCAGCAGCTTAGGTGGACTAGCCCATGAGCAGTTCTTC
13,TRBV10-2,NA,NA,TRBJ2-7,CASSPGLADEQYF,TGCGCCAGCAGTCCCGGACTGGCCGACGAGCAGTACTTC
16,TRBV18,once,TRBD1,TRBJ1-4,CASSSRQGATNEKLFF,TGTGCCAGCTCATCGAGACAGGGGGCAACTAATGAAAAACTGTTTTTT
15,TRBV30,NA,NA,TRBJ1-5,CAWSPGGGRNQPQHF,TGTGCCTGGAGTCCGGGGGGTGGTCGCAATCAGCCCCAGCATTTT
16,TRBV7-9,NA,TRBD1,TRBJ1-6,CASSLALTGGFAPLHF,TGTGCCAGCAGCTTAGCCTTGACAGGGGGCTTTGCACCCCTCCACTTT
16,TRBV24-1,NA,NA,TRBJ2-1,CATSDRTGSSYNEQFF,TGTGCCACCAGTGATCGGACGGGGAGCTCCTACAATGAGCAGTTCTTC
11,TRBV20-1,few,NA,TRBJ2-5,CSVAAKETQYF,TGCAGTGTCGCGGCAAAAGAGACCCAGTACTTC
16,TRBV11-1,once,TRBD1,TRBJ1-1,CASSPRGQGGDTEAFF,TGTGCCAGCAGCCCTCGGGGACAGGGAGGGGACACTGAAGCTTTCTTT
17,TRBV18,NA,TRBD2,TRBJ2-1,CASSPPGLAGVYNEQFF,TGTGCCAGCTCACCCCCAGGCCTAGCGGGGGTTTACAATGAGCAGTTCTTC
15,TRBV5-1,NA,TRBD1,TRBJ1-2,CASSQSGQVFGGYTF,TGCGCCAGCAGCCAGTCGGGACAGGTTTTCGGCGGCTACACCTTC
14,TRBV24-1,NA,TRBD2,TRBJ2-5,CATSDLAGEETQYF,TGTGCCACCAGTGATCTAGCGGGGGAAGAGACCCAGTACTTC
13,TRBV5-6,NA,NA,TRBJ1-2,CASSLAQNYGYTF,TGTGCCAGCAGCTTGGCACAGAACTATGGCTACACCTTC
15,TRBV28,NA,TRBD1,TRBJ1-5,CASSLGTGVNQPQHF,TGTGCCAGCAGTTTGGGGACAGGGGTCAATCAGCCCCAGCATTTT
13,TRBV9,once,NA,TRBJ1-1,CASSVGQGTEAFF,TGTGCCAGCAGCGTAGGTCAGGGTACTGAAGCTTTCTTT
12,TRBV11-1,NA,NA,TRBJ2-1,CASSLKEGEQFF,TGTGCCAGCAGCTTAAAGGAGGGTGAGCAGTTCTTC
14,TRBV19,NA,NA,TRBJ2-1,CASSRGAGYNEQFF,TGTGCCAGTAGTCGGGGGGCGGGCTACAATGAGCAGTTCTTC
15,TRBV27,NA,NA,TRBJ1-5,CASSISPQLNQPQHF,TGTGCCAGCAGCATCTCCCCACAGCTCAATCAGCCCCAGCATTTT